This TCR beta chain appears in the sequencing data of a study of molecular identifiers for immune sequencing clone quantification. Study overall: Replicate runs used RNA from roughly 21,000 or 96,000 naive CD8 cells, which was split five ways into aliquots, and four of those aliquots were then sequenced.

This clonotype has at least ten counts. As yet, its antigen is unknown. CD8+CD4-CCR7+CD45RA+ cells were sorted as naive CD8 T cells. Notes on the study in general: Whereas naive cells kept under 1% of molecules in clones above 20 RNA copies, such clones held over 98% in effectors.

The use of previously described methods and listed TCR primers produced the bulk TCR libraries. TCRdb reprocessed the PCR reads with MiXCR, giving one entry per CDR3 protein. The repertoire holds about 640,000 distinct CDR3 sequences, with 15% to 20% as singletons. This CDR3 spans 13 amino acids. CDR1 and CDR2 from the germline V gene are SGHVS and FNYEAQ. V was clipped by 3 bases and J by 5 bases; unmatched bases: 3. The chain uses TRBV7-6 and TRBJ1-1; 7 bases line up with TRBD1. This TCR was recovered from a human donor in good health. Some libraries in this study had Jurkat cell RNA spiked in. The sample comprised naive CD8+ T cells from blood, with Jurkat cell RNA spiked in. Subset described: FACS-sorted CD8+CD4-CCR7+CD45RA+ naive T cells. The CDR3 nucleotides read TGTGCCAGCAGCTTTGGGACAGTTACTGAAGCTTTCTTT. Its protein is CASSFGTVTEAFF.